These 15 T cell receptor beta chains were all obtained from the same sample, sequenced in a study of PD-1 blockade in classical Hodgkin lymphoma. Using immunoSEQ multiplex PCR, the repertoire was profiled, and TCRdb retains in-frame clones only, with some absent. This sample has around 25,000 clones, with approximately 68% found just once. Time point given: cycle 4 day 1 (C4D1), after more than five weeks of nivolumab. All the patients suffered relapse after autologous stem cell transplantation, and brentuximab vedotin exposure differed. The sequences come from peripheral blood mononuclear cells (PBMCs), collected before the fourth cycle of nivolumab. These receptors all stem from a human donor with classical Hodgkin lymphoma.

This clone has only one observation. CDR3 DNA sequence: TGTGCCAGCAGTGACAAACAGGGTGGCACTGAAGCTTTCTTT. Protein: CASSDKQGGTEAFF. The chain combines TRBV6-1 with TRBJ1-1, with D tentatively TRBD1 (6 bases). Deletions cut 3 bases from V and 4 bases from J, with 12 bases between. This CDR3 region has 14 residues. Germline loops: CDR1 MNHNS, CDR2 SASEGT.

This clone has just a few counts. The CDR3 DNA follows: TGTGCCAGCAGTGCGAGGGCAGACTACGAGCAGTACGTC. It is translated as CASSARADYEQYV. V is TRBV2 and J is TRBJ2-7; D may be TRBD2 (5 bases). The V gene's germline CDR1 is SNHLY and CDR2 FYNNEI. This CDR3 contains 13 residues. Trimming cost V 4 bases and J 3 bases, with 10 bases left between them.

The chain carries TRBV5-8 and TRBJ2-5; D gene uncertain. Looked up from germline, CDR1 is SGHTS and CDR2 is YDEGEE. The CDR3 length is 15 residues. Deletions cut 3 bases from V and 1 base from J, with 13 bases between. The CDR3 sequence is CASSSGDLPQETQYF. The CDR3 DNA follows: TGTGCCAGCAGCTCGGGCGACCTCCCCCAAGAGACCCAGTACTTC.

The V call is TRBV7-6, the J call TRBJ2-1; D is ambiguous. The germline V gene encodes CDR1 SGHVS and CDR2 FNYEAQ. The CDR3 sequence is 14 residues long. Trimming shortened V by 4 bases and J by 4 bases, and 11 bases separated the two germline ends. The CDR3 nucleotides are TGTGCCAGCAGCTGGGGAACCGCTTACAATGAGCAGTTCTTC. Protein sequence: CASSWGTAYNEQFF.

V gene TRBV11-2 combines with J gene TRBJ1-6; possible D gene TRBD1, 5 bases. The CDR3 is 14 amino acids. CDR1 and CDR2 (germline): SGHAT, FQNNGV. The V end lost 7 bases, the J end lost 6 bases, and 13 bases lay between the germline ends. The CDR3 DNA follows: TGTGCCAGCAAAAGCGACAGTTCTAATTCACCCCTCCACTTT. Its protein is CASKSDSSNSPLHF.

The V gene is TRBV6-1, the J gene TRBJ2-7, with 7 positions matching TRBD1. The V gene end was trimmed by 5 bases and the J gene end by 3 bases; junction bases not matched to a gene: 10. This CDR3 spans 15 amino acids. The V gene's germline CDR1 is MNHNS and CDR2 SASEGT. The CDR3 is CASSWKMGQNYEQYF. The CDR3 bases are TGTGCCAGCAGTTGGAAGATGGGACAGAACTACGAGCAGTACTTC.

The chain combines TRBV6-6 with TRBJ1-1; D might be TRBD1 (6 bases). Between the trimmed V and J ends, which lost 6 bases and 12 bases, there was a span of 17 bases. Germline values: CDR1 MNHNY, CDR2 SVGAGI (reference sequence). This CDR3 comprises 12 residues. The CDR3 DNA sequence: TGTGCCAGCAGCTTGGACAGCACGCAGACTTTCTTT. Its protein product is CASSLDSTQTFF.

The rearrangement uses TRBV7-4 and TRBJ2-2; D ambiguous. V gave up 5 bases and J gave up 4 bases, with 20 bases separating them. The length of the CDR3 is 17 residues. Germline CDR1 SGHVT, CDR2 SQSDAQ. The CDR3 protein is CASSPFPSYGPTGELFF. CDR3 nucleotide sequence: TGTGCCAGCAGCCCCTTCCCGTCCTATGGCCCCACCGGGGAGCTGTTTTTT.

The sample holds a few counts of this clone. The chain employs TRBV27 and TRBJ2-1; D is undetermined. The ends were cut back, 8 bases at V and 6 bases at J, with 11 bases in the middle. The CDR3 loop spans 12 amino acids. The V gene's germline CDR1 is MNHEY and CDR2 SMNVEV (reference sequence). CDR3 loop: CASGVIGNEQFF. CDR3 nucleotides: TGTGCCAGCGGGGTCATAGGCAATGAGCAGTTCTTC.

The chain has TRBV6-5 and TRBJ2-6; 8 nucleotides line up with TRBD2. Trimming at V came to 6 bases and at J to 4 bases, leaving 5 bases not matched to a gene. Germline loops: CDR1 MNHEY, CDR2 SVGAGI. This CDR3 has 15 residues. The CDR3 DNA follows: TGTGCCAGCAGCGGGGGGGCTGACGGGGCCAACGTCCTGACTTTC. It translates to CASSGGADGANVLTF.

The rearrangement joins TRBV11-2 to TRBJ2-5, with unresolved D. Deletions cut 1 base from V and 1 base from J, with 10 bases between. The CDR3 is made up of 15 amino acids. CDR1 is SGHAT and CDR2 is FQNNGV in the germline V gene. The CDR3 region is CASSLGQNAQETQYF. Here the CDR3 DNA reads TGTGCCAGCAGCTTAGGGCAGAACGCCCAAGAGACCCAGTACTTC.

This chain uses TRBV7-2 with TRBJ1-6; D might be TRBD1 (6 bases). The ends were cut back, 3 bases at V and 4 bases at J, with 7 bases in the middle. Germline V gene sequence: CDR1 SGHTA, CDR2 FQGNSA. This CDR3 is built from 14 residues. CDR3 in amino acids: CASSFGTYNSPLHF. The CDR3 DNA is TGTGCCAGCAGCTTCGGGACATATAATTCACCCCTCCACTTT. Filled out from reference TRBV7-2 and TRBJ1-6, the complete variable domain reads GAGVSQSPSNKVTEKGKDVELRCDPISGHTALYWYRQSLGQGLEFLIYFQGNSAPDKSGLPSDRFSAERTGGSVSTLTIQRTQQEDSAVYLCASSFGTYNSPLHFGNGTRLTVT.

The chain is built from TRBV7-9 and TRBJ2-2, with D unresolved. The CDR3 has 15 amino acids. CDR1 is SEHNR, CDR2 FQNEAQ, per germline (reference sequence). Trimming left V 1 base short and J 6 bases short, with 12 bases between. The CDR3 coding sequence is TGTGCCAGCAGCTTAGTCGCTATTAGGGCCGGGGAGCTGTTTTTT. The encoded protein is CASSLVAIRAGELFF. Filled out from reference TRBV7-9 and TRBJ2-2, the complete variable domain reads DTGVSQNPRHKITKRGQNVTFRCDPISEHNRLYWYRQTLGQGPEFLTYFQNEAQLEKSRLLSDRFSAERPKGSFSTLEIQRTEQGDSAMYLCASSLVAIRAGELFFGEGSRLTVL.

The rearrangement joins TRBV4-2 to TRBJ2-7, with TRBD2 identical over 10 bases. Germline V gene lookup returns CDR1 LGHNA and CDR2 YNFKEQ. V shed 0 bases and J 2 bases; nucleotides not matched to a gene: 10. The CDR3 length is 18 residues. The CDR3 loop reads CASSQDRGASGGAYEQYF. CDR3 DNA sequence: TGTGCCAGCAGCCAAGATCGGGGTGCGAGCGGGGGGGCCTACGAGCAGTACTTC.

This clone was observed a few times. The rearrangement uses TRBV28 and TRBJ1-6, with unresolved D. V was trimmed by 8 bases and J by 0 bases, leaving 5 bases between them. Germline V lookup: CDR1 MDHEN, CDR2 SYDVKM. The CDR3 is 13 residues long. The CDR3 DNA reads TGTGCCAGCGGCAGCTCCTATAATTCACCCCTCCACTTT. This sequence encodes CASGSSYNSPLHF.